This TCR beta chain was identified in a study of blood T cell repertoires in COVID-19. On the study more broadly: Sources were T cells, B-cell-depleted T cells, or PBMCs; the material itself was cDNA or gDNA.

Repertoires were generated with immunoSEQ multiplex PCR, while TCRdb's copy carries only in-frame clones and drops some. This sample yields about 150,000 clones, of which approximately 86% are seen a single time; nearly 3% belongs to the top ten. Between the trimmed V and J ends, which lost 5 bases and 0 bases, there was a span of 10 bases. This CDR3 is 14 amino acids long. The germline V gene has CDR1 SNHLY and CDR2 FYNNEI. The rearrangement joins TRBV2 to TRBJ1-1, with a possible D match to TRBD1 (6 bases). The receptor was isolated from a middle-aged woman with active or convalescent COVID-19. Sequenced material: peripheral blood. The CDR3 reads CASSLDRVNTEAFF. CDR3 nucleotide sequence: TGTGCCAGCAGTCTGGACAGAGTGAACACTGAAGCTTTCTTT.